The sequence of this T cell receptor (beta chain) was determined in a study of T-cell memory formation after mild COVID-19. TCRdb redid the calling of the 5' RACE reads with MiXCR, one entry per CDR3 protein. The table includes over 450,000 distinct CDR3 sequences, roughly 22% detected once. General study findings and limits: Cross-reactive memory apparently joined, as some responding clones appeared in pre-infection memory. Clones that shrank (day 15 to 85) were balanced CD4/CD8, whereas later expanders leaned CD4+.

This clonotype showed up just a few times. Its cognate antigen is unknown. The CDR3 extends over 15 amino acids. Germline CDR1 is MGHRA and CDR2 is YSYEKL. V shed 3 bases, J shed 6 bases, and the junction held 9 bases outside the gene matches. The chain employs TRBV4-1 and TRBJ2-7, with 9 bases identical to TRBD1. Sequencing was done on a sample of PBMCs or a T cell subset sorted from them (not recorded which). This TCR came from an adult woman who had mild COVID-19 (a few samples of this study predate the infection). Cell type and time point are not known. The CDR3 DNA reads TGCGCCAGCAGCCAGTCCGGGACAGGGATCTCCGAGCAGTACTTC. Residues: CASSQSGTGISEQYF.